This T cell receptor (beta chain) was retrieved from a study of cytomegalovirus exposure and HLA in healthy donors. The PCR contained 60 Vbeta and 13 Jbeta primers. Data came from immunoSEQ multiplex PCR; TCRdb stores just in-frame clones and leaves some out. The top ten clones hold 1.3% of a sample with about 140,000 clones, roughly 76% of them seen once. The CDR3 runs 15 residues. CDR1 and CDR2 (germline): MGHRA, YSYEKL. V lost 2 bases and J 4 bases, leaving 14 bases between the germline ends. Sequencing input: PBMCs. The genes are TRBV4-1 and TRBJ1-1; possible D gene TRBD1, 6 bases. The TCR sequence derives from a woman aged 40 to 49 in good health and CMV-seronegative. The CDR3 DNA is TGCGCCAGCAGCCAAAGGGGGGGCCGATTCACTGAAGCTTTCTTT. Translating gives CASSQRGGRFTEAFF.